The clone carrying this T cell receptor beta chain was counted a single time. What it binds is unknown. The V gene lost 4 bases and the J gene lost 4 bases, with 13 bases spanning the gap. Germline CDR1 SGHTA, CDR2 FQGNSA. The length of the CDR3 is 14 residues. Treatment described: some 20 received Ad26.COV2.S at low or high dose, single or two shots; about five received placebo; per-sample allocation not given. Samples analyzed were those drawn on day 63 after the first vaccine or placebo injection. Data came from immunoSEQ multiplex PCR; TCRdb stores just in-frame clones and leaves some out. The table has some 410,000 clones, around 92% seen once. The sample comes from a study of Ad26.COV2.S vaccination and SARS-CoV-2 variants. As for the study in general: Ad26.COV2.S, an intramuscular injection, was given once or twice 56 days apart. General study results and limits: Post-vaccination spike-specific CD8+ and CD4+ T cell responses reportedly had substantial breadth.

The sequences come from peripheral blood, collected in a trial of Ad26.COV2.S vaccine versus placebo. The gene calls are TRBV7-2 and TRBJ2-5; possible D gene TRBD2, 5 bases. The source of this sequence is a person between 18 and 59 years old who received the Ad26.COV2.S COVID-19 vaccine or a placebo. The DNA for the CDR3 is TGTGCCAGCAGCTGGGCGGCGGGCGGAGAGACCCAGTACTTC. This encodes CASSWAAGGETQYF.